This T cell receptor beta chain was obtained from a study of beta chain features in type 1 diabetes. Study overall: Sorted cells from all samples, numbering about 100,000,000, were examined.

In this sample, this clone turned up a few times. The CDR3 covers 15 residues. From germline, CDR1 is SGHRS and CDR2 YFSETQ. Trimming took 0 bases from V and 10 from J; bases not matched to a gene: 5. Sequencing targeted expressed TCRB transcripts, as all isolated RNA had been reverse transcribed. The table came from immunoSEQ multiplex PCR; TCRdb's copy has only in-frame clones and leaves some out. The sample carries over 700,000 clones, 17% recorded once. The chain couples TRBV5-1 to TRBJ2-1, with 12 bases aligning to TRBD2. The source material was naive CD4+ T cells from blood. The receptor was derived from a woman aged 18-29 years in good health. CDR3 DNA sequence: TGCGCCAGCAGCTTGGTACTAGCGGGAGGAGGGGAGCAGTTCTTC. Protein: CASSLVLAGGGEQFF. The whole variable domain, remainder taken from reference TRBV5-1 and TRBJ2-1, is KAGVTQTPRYLIKTRGQQVTLSCSPISGHRSVSWYQQTPGQGLQFLFEYFSETQRNKGNFPGRFSGRQFSNSRSEMNVSTLELGDSALYLCASSLVLAGGGEQFFGPGTRLTVL.